The TCR beta chain described here comes from a study of OX40 agonist ivuxolimab in advanced cancers. Turning to the study itself: Patients were treated with ivuxolimab, an agonistic anti-OX40 (CD134) antibody. All patients had ivuxolimab intravenously every 2 weeks at 0.01 to 10 mg/kg. Study-wide findings and caveats: At doses 0.1 to 3.0 mg/kg, CD4+ and CD8+ clones expanded. Antigen specificity was not determined for the expanded peripheral T cells.

Germline loops: CDR1 MNHNS, CDR2 SASEGT. This CDR3 contains 13 residues. V dropped 5 bases and J dropped 9 bases, with 16 bases sitting between them. Regarding this clone: Its antigen is unidentified.

Sequenced by immunoSEQ multiplex PCR; TCRdb stores in-frame clones only, minus some. The sample lists about 83,000 clones; around nine tenths were seen once. The chain employs TRBV6-1 and TRBJ1-2; TRBD1 might be the D (6 bases). This clonotype originated in an adult with an advanced solid tumor such as melanoma, head and neck, liver or kidney cancer. The sample was CD4+ or CD8+ T cells sorted from blood, taken in a trial of the OX40 agonist ivuxolimab. CDR3 protein: CASSLTGQYSYTF. DNA for the CDR3: TGTGCCAGCAGTCTCACCGGACAGTACAGCTACACCTTC.